This T cell receptor beta chain emerged from a study of technical replicates of blood from several donors. Profiling relied on immunoSEQ multiplex PCR, and the TCRdb table lists in-frame clones only, not all of them. The data contain approximately 87,000 clones, 91% of them singletons. CDR3 length equals 16 residues. Trimming removed 2 bases from V and 10 bases from J; junction bases left unmatched: 10. Germline V lookup: CDR1 SNHLY, CDR2 FYNNEI. The sequencing input was T cells isolated from PBMCs. This chain links TRBV2 with TRBJ1-4; TRBD1 matches 10 bases. The sequence came from a human donor in good health. Some clones in this sample may be carry-over from other donors' samples. The CDR3 spells CASSEKDRGPLGKLFF. CDR3 nucleotides: TGTGCCAGCAGTGAAAAAGACAGGGGGCCCCTAGGAAAACTGTTTTTT.